Below, 12 T cell receptor beta chains from the same sample are listed, as sequenced in a study of cytomegalovirus exposure and HLA in healthy donors. The PCR had 60 Vbeta and 13 Jbeta primers. TCRdb keeps only in-frame clones here, not all; method: immunoSEQ multiplex PCR. Its clone listing holds approximately 27,000 clones. The sequencing input was PBMCs. These receptors came from a man under 40 in good health and CMV-seronegative.

The chain couples TRBV5-1 to TRBJ2-3; 13 bases are shared with TRBD2. V shed 4 bases and J 3 bases; nucleotides not matched to a gene: 8. CDR1 is SGHRS, CDR2 YFSETQ, per germline. The CDR3 has 17 residues. The DNA of the CDR3 is TGCGCCAGCAGCCTTGGACTAGCGGGGGCGGGGACAGATACGCAGTATTTT. Its protein is CASSLGLAGAGTDTQYF.

This chain joins TRBV7-9 and TRBJ2-7; perhaps TRBD2 as D (6 bases). Germline-derived CDR1 and CDR2 are SEHNR and FQNEAQ (reference sequence). V lost 2 bases and J lost 2, with 10 bases in between. The CDR3 contains 14 residues. The CDR3 DNA reads as TGTGCCAGCAGCTTAATCGCGGGGCCCTACGAGCAGTACTTC. Its protein product is CASSLIAGPYEQYF.

The chain joins TRBV5-1 to TRBJ1-4, with D uncertain. With 0 bases removed from V and 7 bases from J, the gap between germline ends came to 13 bases. Germline lookup yields CDR1 SGHRS and CDR2 YFSETQ. CDR3 length: 15 residues. The CDR3 here is CASSLGGVSGEKLFF. CDR3 coding DNA: TGCGCCAGCAGCTTGGGAGGTGTCTCTGGTGAAAAACTGTTTTTT.

This chain connects TRBV6-1 to TRBJ2-7; TRBD1 might be the D (5 bases). V was shortened by 0 bases and J by 3 bases, with 15 bases between the two germline ends. This CDR3 region has 16 residues. Germline CDR1 and CDR2: MNHNS and SASEGT. CDR3 bases: TGTGCCAGCAGTGAAGCGGGGCACTCTGGGGTCTACGAGCAGTACTTC. Amino acid sequence: CASSEAGHSGVYEQYF.

The rearrangement joins TRBV18 to TRBJ1-4; D perhaps matches TRBD1 (5 bases). Trimming pared 2 bases from V and 8 bases from J, leaving 18 bases between. This CDR3 has 16 amino acids. Germline values: CDR1 KGHSH, CDR2 LQKENI. The CDR3 DNA follows: TGTGCCAGCTCACCAATCGCAGGGTCAACATACGAAAAACTGTTTTTT. Encoded protein: CASSPIAGSTYEKLFF.

The chain uses TRBV9 and TRBJ2-7; a weak D match, TRBD1 (6 bases). This CDR3 has 15 amino acids. V was pared by 2 bases and J by 3 bases, with 15 bases between. Looked up from germline, CDR1 is SGDLS and CDR2 is YYNGEE. CDR3 coding DNA: TGTGCCAGCAGCGTGGACAGCGCCCCTAACTACGAGCAGTACTTC. This gives the protein CASSVDSAPNYEQYF.

V and J are TRBV19 and TRBJ1-1; 12 bases are a match to TRBD1. J gave up 4 bases and V 3 bases, and 3 bases lay outside the gene matches. This CDR3 region has 15 residues. CDR1 and CDR2 (germline): LNHDA, SQIVND (reference sequence). The DNA for the CDR3 is TGTGCCAGTAGTATGACGGGACAGGGGGCCACTGAAGCTTTCTTT. Translation gives CASSMTGQGATEAFF. Using reference TRBV19 and TRBJ1-1 for the parts outside the CDR3, the full variable domain is DGGITQSPKYLFRKEGQNVTLSCEQNLNHDAMYWYRQDPGQGLRLIYYSQIVNDFQKGDIAEGYSVSREKKESFPLTVTSAQKNPTAFYLCASSMTGQGATEAFFGQGTRLTVV.

The rearrangement links TRBV5-1 to TRBJ2-3; perhaps TRBD1 as D (5 bases). CDR1 SGHRS and CDR2 YFSETQ come from the germline V gene. There are 13 residues in the CDR3. V lost 4 bases and J lost 6, with 12 bases in between. The CDR3 reads CASSQDSADTQYF. In nucleotides, the CDR3 is TGCGCCAGCAGCCAAGACAGTGCCGATACGCAGTATTTT.

The V and J genes are TRBV30 and TRBJ2-7; 7 bases align to TRBD2. Germline V gene sequence: CDR1 GTSNPN, CDR2 SVGIG (reference sequence). V was pared by 2 bases and J by 3 bases, with 4 bases of the junction left unmatched. The CDR3 consists of 13 residues. The chain's CDR3 is CAWSTPGGYEQYF. For the CDR3, the DNA is TGTGCCTGGAGTACCCCGGGGGGCTACGAGCAGTACTTC.

This clone registers medium-sized by frequency. Other nucleotide sequences from this sample produce the same CDR3. V usage is TRBV5-6 and J usage is TRBJ1-6, with D possibly being TRBD1 (6 bases). Trimming pared 4 bases from V and 8 bases from J, leaving 16 bases between. This CDR3 comprises 15 residues. Per the germline V gene, CDR1 is SGHDT and CDR2 is YYEEEE. CDR3 bases: TGTGCCAGCAGCGGCGCGGCCAGGGGTGATTCACCCCTCCACTTT. Its translation: CASSGAARGDSPLHF.

The genes are TRBV6-1 and TRBJ2-1; 9 bases match TRBD2. The V segment lost 4 bases and the J segment 4 bases; nucleotides outside the gene matches: 5. Germline V CDR1 and CDR2: MNHNS, SASEGT. The CDR3 is 15 amino acids. The DNA for the CDR3 is TGTGCCAGCAGTGGCGGGACTAGCCCGTACAATGAGCAGTTCTTC. Amino acid sequence: CASSGGTSPYNEQFF.

The chain joins TRBV29-1 to TRBJ2-3, with D perhaps matching TRBD1 (6 bases). This CDR3 spans 12 amino acids. Between the trimmed V and J ends, which lost 6 bases and 6 bases, there was a span of 13 bases. Germline V gene lookup returns CDR1 SQVTM and CDR2 ANQGSEA. The CDR3 coding sequence is TGCAGCGTCCTACAGGGTCCCGATACGCAGTATTTT. Its protein is CSVLQGPDTQYF.